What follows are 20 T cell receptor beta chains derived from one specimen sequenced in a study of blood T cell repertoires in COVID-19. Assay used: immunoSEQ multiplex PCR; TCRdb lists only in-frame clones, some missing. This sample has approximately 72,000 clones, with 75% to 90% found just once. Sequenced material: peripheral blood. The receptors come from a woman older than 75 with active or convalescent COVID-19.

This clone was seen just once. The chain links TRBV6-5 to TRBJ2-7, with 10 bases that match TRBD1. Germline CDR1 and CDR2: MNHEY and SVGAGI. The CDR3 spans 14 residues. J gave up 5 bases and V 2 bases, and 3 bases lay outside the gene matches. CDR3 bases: TGTGCCAGCAGTTACCGCGGACAGGGGGACGAGCAGTACTTC. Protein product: CASSYRGQGDEQYF.

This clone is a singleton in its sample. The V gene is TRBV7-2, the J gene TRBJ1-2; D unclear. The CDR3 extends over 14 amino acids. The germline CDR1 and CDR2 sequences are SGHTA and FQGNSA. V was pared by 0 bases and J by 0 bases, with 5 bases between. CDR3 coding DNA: TGTGCCAGCAGCTTAGCGGCAGCTAACTATGGCTACACCTTC. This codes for CASSLAAANYGYTF.

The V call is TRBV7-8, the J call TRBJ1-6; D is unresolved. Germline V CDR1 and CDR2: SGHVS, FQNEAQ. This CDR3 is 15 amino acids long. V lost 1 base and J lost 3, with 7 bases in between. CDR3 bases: TGTGCCAGCAGCTTAGGCGATCGCTATAATTCACCCCTCCACTTT. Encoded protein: CASSLGDRYNSPLHF.

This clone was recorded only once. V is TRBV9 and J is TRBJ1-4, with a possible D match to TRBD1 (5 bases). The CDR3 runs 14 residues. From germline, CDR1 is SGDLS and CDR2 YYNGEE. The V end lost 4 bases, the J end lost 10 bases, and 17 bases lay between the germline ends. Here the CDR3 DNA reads TGTGCCAGCAGCCAGGGCTCAGGGACTGGAAAACTGTTTTTT. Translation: CASSQGSGTGKLFF. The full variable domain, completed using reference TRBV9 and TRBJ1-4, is DSGVTQTPKHLITATGQRVTLRCSPRSGDLSVYWYQQSLDQGLQFLIQYYNGEERAKGNILERFSAQQFPDLHSELNLSSLELGDSALYFCASSQGSGTGKLFFGSGTQLSVL.

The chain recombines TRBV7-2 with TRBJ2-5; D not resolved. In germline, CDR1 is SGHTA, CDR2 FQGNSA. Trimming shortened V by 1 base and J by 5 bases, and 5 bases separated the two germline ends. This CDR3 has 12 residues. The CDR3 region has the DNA TGTGCCAGCAGCTTAGGCCGGGAGACCCAGTACTTC. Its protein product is CASSLGRETQYF.

This CDR3 reads CASSLVSSLMETQYF. CDR3 bases: TGTGCCAGCAGCTTAGTATCTAGCTTGATGGAGACCCAGTACTTC. V gene TRBV11-2 combines with J gene TRBJ2-5; D perhaps matches TRBD2 (5 bases). Trimming cost V 1 base and J 5 bases, with 14 bases left between them. The germline gives CDR1 SGHAT, CDR2 FQNNGV. The CDR3 has 15 amino acids.

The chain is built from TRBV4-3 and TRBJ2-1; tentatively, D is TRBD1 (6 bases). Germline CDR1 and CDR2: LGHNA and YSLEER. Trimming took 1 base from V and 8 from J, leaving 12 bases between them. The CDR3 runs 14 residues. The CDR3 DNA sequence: TGCGCCAGCAGCCAAGCAAACAGGGCGGATGAGCAGTTCTTC. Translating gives CASSQANRADEQFF.

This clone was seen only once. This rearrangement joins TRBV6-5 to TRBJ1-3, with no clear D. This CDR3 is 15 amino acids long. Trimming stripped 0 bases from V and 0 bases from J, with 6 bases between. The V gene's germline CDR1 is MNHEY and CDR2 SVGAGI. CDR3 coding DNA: TGTGCCAGCAGTTACTCGCACAACTCTGGAAACACCATATATTTT. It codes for CASSYSHNSGNTIYF.

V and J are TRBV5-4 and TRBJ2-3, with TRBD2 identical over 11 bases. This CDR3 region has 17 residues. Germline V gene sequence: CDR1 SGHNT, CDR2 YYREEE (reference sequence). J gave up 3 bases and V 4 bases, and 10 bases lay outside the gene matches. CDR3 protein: CASSPKFSGGATDTQYF. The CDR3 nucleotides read TGTGCCAGCAGCCCCAAGTTTAGCGGGGGGGCAACAGATACGCAGTATTTT.

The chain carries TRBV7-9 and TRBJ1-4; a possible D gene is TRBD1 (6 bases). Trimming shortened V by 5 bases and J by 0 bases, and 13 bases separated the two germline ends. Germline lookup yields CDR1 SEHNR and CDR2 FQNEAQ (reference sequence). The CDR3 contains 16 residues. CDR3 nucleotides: TGTGCCAGCAGCATCGGACAGAGCACAACTAATGAAAAACTGTTTTTT. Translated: CASSIGQSTTNEKLFF.

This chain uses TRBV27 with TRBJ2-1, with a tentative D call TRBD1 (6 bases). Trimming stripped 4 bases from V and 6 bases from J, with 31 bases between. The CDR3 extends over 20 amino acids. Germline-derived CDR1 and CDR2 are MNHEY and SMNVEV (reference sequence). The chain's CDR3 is CASSSRGSQGRLRPVNEQFF. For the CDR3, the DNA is TGTGCCAGCAGTTCGAGGGGGTCACAGGGTAGACTCAGGCCCGTCAATGAGCAGTTCTTC.

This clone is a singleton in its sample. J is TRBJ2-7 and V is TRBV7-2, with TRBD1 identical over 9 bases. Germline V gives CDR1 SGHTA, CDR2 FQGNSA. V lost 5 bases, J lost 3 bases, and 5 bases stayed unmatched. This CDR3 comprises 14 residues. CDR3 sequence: CASSRQGQGYEQYF. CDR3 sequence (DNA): TGTGCCAGCAGCCGGCAGGGACAGGGCTACGAGCAGTACTTC.

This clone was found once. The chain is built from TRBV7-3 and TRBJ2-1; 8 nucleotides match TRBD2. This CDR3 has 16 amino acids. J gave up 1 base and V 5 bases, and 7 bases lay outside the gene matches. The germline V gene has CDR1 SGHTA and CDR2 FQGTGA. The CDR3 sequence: CASSGYSGESYNEQFF. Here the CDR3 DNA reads TGTGCCAGCAGCGGATATAGCGGGGAGTCCTACAATGAGCAGTTCTTC.

CDR3 protein: CASSSSESSTDTQYF. DNA of the CDR3: TGTGCCAGCAGCTCCAGTGAATCTAGCACAGATACGCAGTATTTT. The chain employs TRBV7-9 and TRBJ2-3; D is ambiguous. The V gene's germline CDR1 is SEHNR and CDR2 FQNEAQ (reference sequence). V lost 4 bases, J lost 0 bases, and 11 bases lay in between. The CDR3 runs to 15 residues.

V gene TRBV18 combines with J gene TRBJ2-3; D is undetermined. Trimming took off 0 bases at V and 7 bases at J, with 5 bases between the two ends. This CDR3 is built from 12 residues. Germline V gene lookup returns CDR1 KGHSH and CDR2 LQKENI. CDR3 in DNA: TGTGCCAGCTCACCACCGACAAATACGCAGTATTTT. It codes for CASSPPTNTQYF.

This CDR3 is CASSPGTGGFGNQPQHF. In DNA, the CDR3 is TGTGCCAGCAGCCCCGGGACAGGGGGCTTTGGCAATCAGCCCCAGCATTTT. The chain couples TRBV5-6 to TRBJ1-5, with TRBD1 matching 12 bases. After removal of 4 bases from V and 2 bases from J, the junction contained 7 bases not matched to a gene. The CDR3 sequence is 17 residues long. Per germline, CDR1 SGHDT and CDR2 YYEEEE. Combining the CDR3 with reference TRBV5-6 and TRBJ1-5 gives the whole variable domain DAGVTQSPTHLIKTRGQQVTLRCSPKSGHDTVSWYQQALGQGPQFIFQYYEEEERQRGNFPDRFSGHQFPNYSSELNVNALLLGDSALYLCASSPGTGGFGNQPQHFGDGTRLSIL.

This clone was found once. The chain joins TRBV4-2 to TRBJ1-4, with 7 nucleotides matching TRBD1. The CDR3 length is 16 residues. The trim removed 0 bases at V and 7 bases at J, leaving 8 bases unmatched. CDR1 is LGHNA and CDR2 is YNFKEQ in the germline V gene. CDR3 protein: CASSQDRGQGREKLFF. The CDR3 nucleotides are TGTGCCAGCAGCCAAGATAGGGGGCAGGGCCGTGAAAAACTGTTTTTT.

CDR3 sequence reads: CASSLEQGSSYNSPLHF. For the CDR3, the DNA is TGTGCCAGCAGCTTAGAACAGGGGAGCTCCTATAATTCACCCCTCCACTTT. V is TRBV5-5 and J is TRBJ1-6, with TRBD1 matching over 7 bases. Germline V gives CDR1 SGHKS, CDR2 YYEKEE (reference sequence). Trimming took 2 bases from V and 0 from J; bases not matched to a gene: 5. The CDR3 runs to 17 residues.

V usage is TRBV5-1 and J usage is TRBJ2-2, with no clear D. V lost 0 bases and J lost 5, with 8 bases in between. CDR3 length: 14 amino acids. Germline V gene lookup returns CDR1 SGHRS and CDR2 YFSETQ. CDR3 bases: TGCGCCAGCAGCTTGGAACTCGAAACCGGGGAGCTGTTTTTT. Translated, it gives CASSLELETGELFF.

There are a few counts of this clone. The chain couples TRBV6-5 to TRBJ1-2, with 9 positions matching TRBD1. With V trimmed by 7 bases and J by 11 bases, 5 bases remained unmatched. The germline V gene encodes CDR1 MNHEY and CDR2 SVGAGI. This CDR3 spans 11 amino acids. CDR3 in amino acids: CASNRQGVYTF. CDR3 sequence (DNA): TGTGCCAGCAACCGACAGGGGGTGTACACCTTC.